A single sample is the source of the 16 T cell receptor beta chains below, sequenced in a study of PD-1 blockade in classical Hodgkin lymphoma. In every patient, relapse followed autologous stem cell transplantation, while exposure to brentuximab vedotin differed. Produced via immunoSEQ multiplex PCR; TCRdb's table is partial and in-frame only. The table has 40,000 to 45,000 clones, over 65% seen once. The specimen comprised peripheral blood mononuclear cells (PBMCs), sampled before the second cycle of nivolumab. The source is a human donor with classical Hodgkin lymphoma.

J is TRBJ2-3 and V is TRBV7-8; maybe TRBD2 (5 bases). V lost 6 bases, J lost 4 bases, and 14 bases lay in between. Germline V CDR1 and CDR2: SGHVS, FQNEAQ. The CDR3 is 14 amino acids. The CDR3 loop is CASRVRNGADTQYF. Here the CDR3 DNA reads TGTGCCAGCAGAGTCAGGAACGGGGCAGATACGCAGTATTTT.

This chain connects TRBV9 to TRBJ1-1, with 9 bases matching TRBD1. Trimming removed 3 bases from V and 4 bases from J; junction bases left unmatched: 10. Looked up from germline, CDR1 is SGDLS and CDR2 is YYNGEE. The CDR3 is 16 residues long. CDR3 sequence: CASSAGTGFFGTEAFF. Written as DNA, the CDR3 is TGTGCCAGCAGCGCCGGGACAGGGTTTTTCGGCACTGAAGCTTTCTTT.

The sample holds one count of this clone. The chain recombines TRBV7-3 with TRBJ1-5, with D unclear. CDR3 length equals 14 residues. V was shortened by 2 bases and J by 6 bases, with 11 bases between the two germline ends. CDR1 SGHTA and CDR2 FQGTGA come from the germline V gene. CDR3 sequence reads: CASSLSPAIQPQHF. Written as DNA, the CDR3 is TGTGCCAGCAGCTTATCGCCAGCTATTCAGCCCCAGCATTTT.

This rearrangement joins TRBV7-9 to TRBJ1-2, with D possibly TRBD1 on 5 matching bases. Germline assignment: CDR1 SEHNR and CDR2 FQNEAQ (reference sequence). Deletions cut 6 bases from V and 6 bases from J, with 17 bases between. There are 14 residues in the CDR3. CDR3 sequence: CASSPTGTDNGYTF. The CDR3 coding sequence is TGTGCCAGCAGTCCAACCGGGACGGACAATGGCTACACCTTC.

The chain joins TRBV25-1 to TRBJ1-5, with D tentatively TRBD1 (5 bases). Trimming removed 4 bases at V and 3 bases at J, with 10 bases between. The germline V gene has CDR1 MGHDK and CDR2 SYGVNS. The CDR3 runs to 14 residues. The CDR3 here is CASSVGTHNQPQHF. DNA of the CDR3: TGTGCCAGCAGTGTGGGGACCCACAATCAGCCCCAGCATTTT.

The rearrangement uses TRBV6-6 and TRBJ2-3; no clear D gene. CDR1 is MNHNY, CDR2 SVGAGI, per germline (reference sequence). The V end lost 6 bases, the J end lost 0 bases, and 13 bases lay between the germline ends. The CDR3 loop spans 15 amino acids. CDR3 sequence: CASSSVGSSTDTQYF. Written as DNA, the CDR3 is TGTGCCAGCAGCTCTGTTGGCTCGAGCACAGATACGCAGTATTTT.

This clone is classed as medium-sized (0.01 to 0.1%). The rearrangement joins TRBV7-9 to TRBJ2-4; D not resolved. Deletions cut 8 bases from V and 3 bases from J, with 5 bases between. Germline V gene sequence: CDR1 SEHNR, CDR2 FQNEAQ (reference sequence). The CDR3 extends over 11 amino acids. The CDR3 region is CASAGKNIQYF. The CDR3 region has the DNA TGTGCCAGCGCCGGCAAAAACATTCAGTACTTC.

Only a few counts were recorded for this clone. The rearrangement joins TRBV9 to TRBJ1-3; 7 bases agree with TRBD1. The germline V gene encodes CDR1 SGDLS and CDR2 YYNGEE. V lost 2 bases and J lost 6; bases outside the gene matches: 5. The CDR3 is 14 residues long. The CDR3 DNA sequence: TGTGCCAGCAGCGTCAGACAGGGAACAAACACCATATATTTT. The encoded protein is CASSVRQGTNTIYF.

The rearrangement links TRBV7-8 to TRBJ1-2, with TRBD1 matching 10 bases. The J segment lost 4 bases and the V segment lost 4 bases, leaving 27 bases of the junction unmatched. Germline CDR1 SGHVS, CDR2 FQNEAQ. CDR3 length: 22 amino acids. The CDR3 region is CASSSPPSSTRTWDRGSYGYTF. For the CDR3, the DNA is TGTGCCAGCAGCTCCCCCCCAAGTAGTACGAGAACTTGGGACAGGGGAAGCTATGGCTACACCTTC.

The rearrangement links TRBV30 to TRBJ2-3; 12 positions agree with TRBD2. This CDR3 region has 16 residues. Germline V gene data show CDR1 as GTSNPN and CDR2 as SVGIG (reference sequence). V shed 8 bases, J shed 4 bases, and the junction held 13 bases outside the gene matches. The CDR3 nucleotides are TGTGCCGCTCAACTAGCGGGGGGATTTAGCGCAGATACGCAGTATTTT. This codes for CAAQLAGGFSADTQYF.

The chain recombines TRBV7-9 with TRBJ2-5; D may match TRBD1 or TRBD2 (6 bases each). This CDR3 has 13 residues. V dropped 5 bases and J dropped 5 bases, with 12 bases sitting between them. Germline V gene sequence: CDR1 SEHNR, CDR2 FQNEAQ (reference sequence). CDR3 coding DNA: TGTGCCAGCAGCGCGGGACAACGGGAGACCCAGTACTTC. Protein sequence: CASSAGQRETQYF.

This clone was detected only a few times. The chain couples TRBV5-1 to TRBJ1-1; the D gene is possibly TRBD1 (6 bases). Trimming left V 6 bases short and J 1 base short, with 13 bases between. Germline V gives CDR1 SGHRS, CDR2 YFSETQ. This CDR3 contains 14 residues. In DNA form, the CDR3 reads TGCGCCAGCACCCCGGGACACCCGAACACTGAAGCTTTCTTT. Amino acids: CASTPGHPNTEAFF.

The chain links TRBV9 to TRBJ2-7; D remains ambiguous. V was pared by 0 bases and J by 0 bases, with 7 bases between. The CDR3 consists of 14 residues. In germline, CDR1 is SGDLS, CDR2 YYNGEE. CDR3: CASSVEHNSYEQYF. As DNA, the CDR3 is TGTGCCAGCAGCGTAGAACACAACTCCTACGAGCAGTACTTC.

This clone showed up just once. This chain joins TRBV18 and TRBJ2-7; D gene ambiguous. The CDR3 extends over 13 amino acids. The germline V gene encodes CDR1 KGHSH and CDR2 LQKENI. Trimming took off 4 bases at V and 2 bases at J, with 9 bases between the two ends. CDR3 residues: CASSLGETYEQYF. Here the CDR3 DNA reads TGTGCCAGCTCACTGGGCGAAACCTACGAGCAGTACTTC. Based on the CDR3 plus reference TRBV18 and TRBJ2-7, the full variable domain is NAGVMQNPRHLVRRRGQEARLRCSPMKGHSHVYWYRQLPEEGLKFMVYLQKENIIDESGMPKERFSAEFPKEGPSILRIQQVVRGDSAAYFCASSLGETYEQYFGPGTRLTVT.

This clone showed up just a few times. The rearrangement uses TRBV19 and TRBJ2-7; TRBD2 might be the D (6 bases). The CDR3 consists of 14 residues. V gave up 3 bases and J gave up 5 bases, with 14 bases separating them. Germline-derived CDR1 and CDR2 are LNHDA and SQIVND (reference sequence). CDR3 sequence (DNA): TGTGCCAGTAGTATGCGGGGCAGGGCCCACGAGCAGTACTTC. Translated, it gives CASSMRGRAHEQYF.

The chain joins TRBV7-9 to TRBJ2-5; D may be TRBD1 (6 bases). Judging by the DNA end, TRBJ2-7 fits better; the J call may be wrong. Germline lookup yields CDR1 SEHNR and CDR2 FQNEAQ (reference sequence). The CDR3 has 16 amino acids. The CDR3 DNA sequence: TGTGCCAGCAGCTCGACAGACAGGCCGCGCTCCTACGAGCAGTACTTC. Residues: CASSSTDRPRSYEQYF.